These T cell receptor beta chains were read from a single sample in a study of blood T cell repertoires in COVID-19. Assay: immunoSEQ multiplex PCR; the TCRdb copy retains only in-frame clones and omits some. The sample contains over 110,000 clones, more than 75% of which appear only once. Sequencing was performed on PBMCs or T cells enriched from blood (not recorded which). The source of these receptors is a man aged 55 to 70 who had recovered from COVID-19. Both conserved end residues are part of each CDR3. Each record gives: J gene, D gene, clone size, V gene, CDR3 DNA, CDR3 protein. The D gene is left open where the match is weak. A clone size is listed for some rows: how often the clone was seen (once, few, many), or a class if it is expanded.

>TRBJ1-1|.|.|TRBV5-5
TGTGCCAGCAGCTTTGGGACACCCGGGACTGAAGCTTTCTTT
CASSFGTPGTEAFF
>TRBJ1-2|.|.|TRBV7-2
TGTGCCAGCAGCTTACAGGGAGGAGGATATGGCTACACCTTC
CASSLQGGGYGYTF
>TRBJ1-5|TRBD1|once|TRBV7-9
TGTGCCAGCAGCTATATGGGGACAGCGAATCAGCCCCAGCATTTT
CASSYMGTANQPQHF
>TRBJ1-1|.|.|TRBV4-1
TGCGCCAGCAGCCAGGAATTTGACACGCACATGAACACTGAAGCTTTCTTT
CASSQEFDTHMNTEAFF
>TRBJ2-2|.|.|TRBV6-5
TGTGCCAGCAGTTTCTGGAACACCGGGGAGCTGTTTTTT
CASSFWNTGELFF
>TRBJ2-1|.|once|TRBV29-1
TGCAGCGTTCTCATCGGAGGGCTCTACAATGAGCAGTTCTTC
CSVLIGGLYNEQFF
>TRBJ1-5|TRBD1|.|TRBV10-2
TGCGCCAGCAGTGAGTCAGGGGGCTGGAATCAGCCCCAGCATTTT
CASSESGGWNQPQHF
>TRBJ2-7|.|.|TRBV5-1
TGCGCCAGCAAAACCGAGGCGAGCTCCTACGAGCAGTACTTC
CASKTEASSYEQYF
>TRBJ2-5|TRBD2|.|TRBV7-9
TGTGCCAGCAGCTTAGTGGCGGGACTAGCGCTTGCGACCCAGTACTTC
CASSLVAGLALATQYF
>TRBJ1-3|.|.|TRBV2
TGTGCCAGCAGTGGGACCGGACTTATCTCTGGAAACACCATATATTTT
CASSGTGLISGNTIYF
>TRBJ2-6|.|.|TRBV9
TGTGCCAGCAGCGTAGGAGGGGGAGGGGGCGTCCTGACTTTC
CASSVGGGGGVLTF
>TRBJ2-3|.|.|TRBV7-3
TGTGCCAGCAGCTTAGTGGGACTCCGCACAGATACGCAGTATTTT
CASSLVGLRTDTQYF
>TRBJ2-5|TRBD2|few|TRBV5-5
TGTGCCAGCAGTCCCGGACTAGCCCAAGAGACCCAGTACTTC
CASSPGLAQETQYF
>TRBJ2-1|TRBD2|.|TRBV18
TGTGCCAGCTCACCGCCGACTAGCGGGGGAAGCAATGAGCAGTTCTTC
CASSPPTSGGSNEQFF
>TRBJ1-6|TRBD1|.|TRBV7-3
TGTGCCAGCAGCCCCCACCGGGACAGTAATTCACCCCTCCACTTT
CASSPHRDSNSPLHF
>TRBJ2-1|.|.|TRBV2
TGTGCCAGCTCCACAGGAGGGGCGAATGAGCAGTTCTTC
CASSTGGANEQFF
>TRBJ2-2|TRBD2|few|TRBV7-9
TGTGCCAGCAGAAGAAGCGGGAGTGGGACCGGGGAGCTGTTTTTT
CASRRSGSGTGELFF
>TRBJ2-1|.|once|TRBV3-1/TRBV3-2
TGTGCCAGCAGCCAAGGACAGCCTTACAATGAGCAGTTCTTC
CASSQGQPYNEQFF
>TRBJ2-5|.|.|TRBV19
TGTGCCAGTAGTGGCCGGGACTGGGGCCAAGAGACCCAGTACTTC
CASSGRDWGQETQYF
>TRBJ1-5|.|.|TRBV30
TGTGCCTGGAGTGTAGGGGGAGATCAGCCCCAGCATTTT
CAWSVGGDQPQHF
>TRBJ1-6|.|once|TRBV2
TGTGCCAGCAGGGGGGAGGGGAATTCACCCCTCCACTTT
CASRGEGNSPLHF
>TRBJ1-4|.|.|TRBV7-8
TGTGCCAGCAGCCACGGGAGAAATGAAAAACTGTTTTTT
CASSHGRNEKLFF
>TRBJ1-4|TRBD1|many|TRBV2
TGTGCCAGCAGGAGGACGCAGGGGGAAGAAAAACTGTTTTTT
CASRRTQGEEKLFF
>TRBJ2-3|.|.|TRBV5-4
TGTGCCAGCAGCGAAAACGTACTAGCCGATACGCAGTATTTT
CASSENVLADTQYF
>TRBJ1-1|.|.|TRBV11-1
TGTGCCAGCAGCTCCTACAGGAACACTGAAGCTTTCTTT
CASSSYRNTEAFF
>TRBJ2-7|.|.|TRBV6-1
TGTGCCAGCAGTGAAACGGGGGGCAGGGAGCAGTACTTC
CASSETGGREQYF
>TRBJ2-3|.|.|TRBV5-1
TGCGCCAGCAGCTTGAGGGCGGGTAGGGATACGCAGTATTTT
CASSLRAGRDTQYF
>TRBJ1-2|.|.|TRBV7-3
TGTGCCAGCAGCCCGCAGTACCGCTATGGCTACACCTTC
CASSPQYRYGYTF
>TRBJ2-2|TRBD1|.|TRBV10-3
TGTGCCACAAGAGGGACAGCGAACACCGGGGAGCTGTTTTTT
CATRGTANTGELFF
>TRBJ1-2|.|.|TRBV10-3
TGTGCCATCAGTGAGGCGGGATCCTACGGCTACACCTTC
CAISEAGSYGYTF
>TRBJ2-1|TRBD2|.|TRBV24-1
TGTGCCACCAGTGACAGTAGCGGGGGGTCTTACAATGAGCAGTTCTTC
CATSDSSGGSYNEQFF
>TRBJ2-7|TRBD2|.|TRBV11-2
TGTGCCAGCAGCCCCACTGGGACTAGCGGGCCCTACGAGCAGTACTTC
CASSPTGTSGPYEQYF
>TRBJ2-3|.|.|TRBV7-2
TGTGCCAGCAGCAGAGCGACAGATACGCAGTATTTT
CASSRATDTQYF
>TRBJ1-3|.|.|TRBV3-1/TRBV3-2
TGTGCCAGCAGCCGGAGTATAAGCTCTGGAAACACCATATATTTT
CASSRSISSGNTIYF
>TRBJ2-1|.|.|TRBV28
TGTGCCAGCAGCACGACTAGCAATGAGCAGTTCTTC
CASSTTSNEQFF
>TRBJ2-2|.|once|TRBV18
TGTGCCAGCTCACCATATTCAGGAGGCACCGGGGAGCTGTTTTTT
CASSPYSGGTGELFF
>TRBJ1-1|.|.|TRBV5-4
TGTGCCAGCAGCACGGACAGACACACTGAAGCTTTCTTT
CASSTDRHTEAFF
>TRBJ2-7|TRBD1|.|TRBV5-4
TGTGCCAGCAGCCGGGACAGGGTCTCCTACGAGCAGTACTTC
CASSRDRVSYEQYF
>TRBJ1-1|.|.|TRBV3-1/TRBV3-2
TGTGCCAGCAGCCAAGGATTGCGGGAAACTGAAGCTTTCTTT
CASSQGLRETEAFF
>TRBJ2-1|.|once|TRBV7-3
TGTGCCAGCAGCTTAACGCACCCTCGGGATGAGCAGTTCTTC
CASSLTHPRDEQFF
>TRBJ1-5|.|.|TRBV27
TGTGCCAGCAGTTTATCGAGAGGGCGGCAGCCCCAGCATTTT
CASSLSRGRQPQHF
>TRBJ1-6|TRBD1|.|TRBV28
TGTGCCAGCAGTAACAGGGGGGATTCACCCCTCCACTTT
CASSNRGDSPLHF
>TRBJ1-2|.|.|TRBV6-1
TGTGCCAGCAGTGAAGAAGGGGTTCCCAGCTATGGCTACACCTTC
CASSEEGVPSYGYTF
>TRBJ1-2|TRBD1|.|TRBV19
TGTGCCTCTAACAGGGGCGACTCTGCTAACTATGGCTACACCTTC
CASNRGDSANYGYTF
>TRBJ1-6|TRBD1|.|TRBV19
TGTGCCATAGGACAGGGGGCAAGTTCACCCCTCCACTTT
CAIGQGASSPLHF
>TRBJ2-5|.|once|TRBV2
TGTGCCCAACTAGGCGGCCAGACCCAGTACTTC
CAQLGGQTQYF
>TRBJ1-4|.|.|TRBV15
TGTGCCACCAGCAGAGATTACCCCCTTTTTAGCGTTAATGAAAAACTGTTTTTT
CATSRDYPLFSVNEKLFF
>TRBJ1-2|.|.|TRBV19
TGTGCCAGTAGTATGCTACAGGGAGCCTATGGCTACACCTTC
CASSMLQGAYGYTF
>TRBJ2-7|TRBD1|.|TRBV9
TGTGCCAGCAGCGTGACAGGGCTTTCCTACGAGCAGTACTTC
CASSVTGLSYEQYF
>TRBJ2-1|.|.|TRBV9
TGTGCCAGCAGCGTATATACGGGACTCAATGAGCAGTTCTTC
CASSVYTGLNEQFF
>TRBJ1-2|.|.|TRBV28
TGTGCCAGCAGTTTAAGAGACTATGGCTACACCTTC
CASSLRDYGYTF
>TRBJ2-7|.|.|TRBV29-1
TGCAGCGTTGAAGAAGCTAGCTCCTACGAGCAGTACTTC
CSVEEASSYEQYF
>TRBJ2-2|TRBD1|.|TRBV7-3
TGTGCCAGCACCTCGACAGGGAACGGGGAGCTGTTTTTT
CASTSTGNGELFF